This T cell receptor (beta chain) is drawn from a study of T-cell reconstitution after alpha-beta-depleted transplantation in children. Study findings and constraints: T-cell numbers and diversity one year post-transplant derived largely from freshly generated T cells.

Trimming removed 0 bases at V and 8 bases at J, with 8 bases between. The CDR3 contains 13 residues. Germline V lookup: CDR1 SGHRS, CDR2 YFSETQ. A few counts support this clonotype. The antigen remains unidentified. Unique molecular identifiers were incorporated into the prepared TCRbeta library. TCRdb re-called the PCR reads through MiXCR, storing one row per CDR3 protein. The sample records roughly 670,000 distinct CDR3 sequences, about 12% being singletons. This specimen was PBMCs, taken before TCRalphabeta/CD19-depleted stem cell transplant. The rearrangement uses TRBV5-1 and TRBJ1-4; maybe TRBD1 (5 bases). The receptor was isolated from a girl between 2 and 10 years old with congenital amegakaryocytic thrombocytopenia, due to receive a stem cell transplant. CDR3: CASSLEAGEKLFF. Here the CDR3 DNA reads TGCGCCAGCAGCTTGGAAGCAGGGGAAAAACTGTTTTTT. The complete variable domain, with remaining parts taken from reference TRBV5-1 and TRBJ1-4, reads KAGVTQTPRYLIKTRGQQVTLSCSPISGHRSVSWYQQTPGQGLQFLFEYFSETQRNKGNFPGRFSGRQFSNSRSEMNVSTLELGDSALYLCASSLEAGEKLFFGSGTQLSVL.